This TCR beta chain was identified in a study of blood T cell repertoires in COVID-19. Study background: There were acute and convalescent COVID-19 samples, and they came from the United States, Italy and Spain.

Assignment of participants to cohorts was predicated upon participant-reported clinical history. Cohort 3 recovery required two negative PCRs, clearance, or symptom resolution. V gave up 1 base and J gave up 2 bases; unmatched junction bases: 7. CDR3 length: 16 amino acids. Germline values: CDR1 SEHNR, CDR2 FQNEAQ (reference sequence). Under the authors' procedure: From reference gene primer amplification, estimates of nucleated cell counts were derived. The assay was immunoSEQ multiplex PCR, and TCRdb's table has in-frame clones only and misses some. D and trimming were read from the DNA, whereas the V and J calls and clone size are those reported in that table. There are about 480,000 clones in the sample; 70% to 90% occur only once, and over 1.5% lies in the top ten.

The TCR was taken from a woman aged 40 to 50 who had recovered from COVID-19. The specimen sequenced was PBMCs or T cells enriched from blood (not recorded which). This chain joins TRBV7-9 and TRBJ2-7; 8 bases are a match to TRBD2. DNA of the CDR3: TGTGCCAGCAGCTTAGTAAGCGGGAGCTACCCCTACGAGCAGTACTTC. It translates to CASSLVSGSYPYEQYF.